These T cell receptor beta chains were read from a single sample in a study of T cells in narcolepsy. Assay used: immunoSEQ multiplex PCR; TCRdb lists only in-frame clones, some missing. Of 8,000 to 8,500 clones in the sample, roughly 60% were seen once. The sample was CD45RA- memory CD8+ T cells from PBMCs. All receptors come from a human donor with narcolepsy. The CDR3 runs from the conserved cysteine through the conserved F or W. D genes are given only for firm matches. Expanded clones get a size class; other rows say once, few or many, or leave the size out.

clone_size j_call v_call d_call cdr3_nt cdr3_aa
once TRBJ1-1 TRBV6-1 TRBD1 TGTGCCAGCAGTGAAGCCCTGCTAGGGGGCCCTGAAGCTTTCTTT CASSEALLGGPEAFF
once TRBJ1-2 TRBV4-1 TRBD1 TGCGCCAGCAGCCAAGCCCCTGGGACAGGGGGCTCAGGTGGCTACACCTTC CASSQAPGTGGSGGYTF
once TRBJ1-5 TRBV27 . TGTGCCAGCAGTTTATTTGGGGATCAGCCCCAGCATTTT CASSLFGDQPQHF
. TRBJ2-1 TRBV6-4 TRBD2 TGTGCCAGCAGTGACCAGGGCGGGGGGGCCGCCAATGAGCAGTTCTTC CASSDQGGGAANEQFF
. TRBJ1-1 TRBV30 . TGTGCCTGGAAAATGAACACTGAAGCTTTCTTT CAWKMNTEAFF
. TRBJ1-1 TRBV2 . TGTGCCAGCAGTGATCCTCGAATGAACACTGAAGCTTTCTTT CASSDPRMNTEAFF
. TRBJ2-6 TRBV6-4 TRBD1 TGTGCCAGCAGTGAACAGGGGGCAGGCGGGGCCAACGTCCTGACTTTC CASSEQGAGGANVLTF
. TRBJ1-3 TRBV9 . TGTGCCAGCGGGGGCACAACTGGAAACACCATATATTTT CASGGTTGNTIYF
few TRBJ1-6 TRBV7-3 . TGTGCCAGCAGCCTCGCCTATAATTCACCCCTCCACTTT CASSLAYNSPLHF
. TRBJ1-1 TRBV5-4 TRBD1 TGTGCCAGCAGCGCAACAGGGGTTGAAGCTTTCTTT CASSATGVEAFF
. TRBJ1-2 TRBV2 . TGTGCCAGCAGTGCAGGGGACGTCTATGGCTACACCTTC CASSAGDVYGYTF
. TRBJ1-1 TRBV4-2 TRBD1 TGTGCCAGCAGCCAAGAAGGGACAGGGGCATACACTGAAGCTTTCTTT CASSQEGTGAYTEAFF
few TRBJ2-7 TRBV6-5 . TGTGCCAGCAGTGAAGAATACTTTAACGAGCAGTACTTC CASSEEYFNEQYF
. TRBJ1-1 TRBV7-3 TRBD1 TGTGCCAGCAGCTTGACAGGGGGCACTGAAGCTTTCTTT CASSLTGGTEAFF
once TRBJ2-7 TRBV9 TRBD1 TGTGCCAGCAGCGAGGGACAGGGGGTTAACTACGAGCAGTACTTC CASSEGQGVNYEQYF
. TRBJ2-1 TRBV12-5 TRBD2 TGTGCTAGTGGCCGGGGAGGGAGCTCCTACAATGAGCAGTTCTTC CASGRGGSSYNEQFF
. TRBJ2-7 TRBV5-1 TRBD1 TGCGCCAGCAGCCAAGATAGTACAGGGGCTTCCTACGAGCAGTACTTC CASSQDSTGASYEQYF
. TRBJ2-5 TRBV21-1 . TGTGCCAGTCAGACTATACGACAGGGGCAAGAGACCCAGTACTTC CASQTIRQGQETQYF
medium-sized TRBJ2-7 TRBV7-8 TRBD1 TGTGCCAGCAGCTTACGGATCCCCATGAGGGGGGACAGGTCCTCCTACGAGCAGTACTTC CASSLRIPMRGDRSSYEQYF
. TRBJ2-1 TRBV6-6 TRBD2 TGTGCCAGCAGCCCCAGCGGGGCCCCCTACAATGAGCAGTTCTTC CASSPSGAPYNEQFF
. TRBJ2-1 TRBV6-1 . TGTGCCAGCAGTGAAGGGGGGGCCGCTCTGACTGAGCAGTTCTTC CASSEGGAALTEQFF
. TRBJ1-1 TRBV7-8 . TGTGCCAGCAGCCTCGGACTGCGAGATGAAGCTTTCTTT CASSLGLRDEAFF
. TRBJ2-1 TRBV4-3 TRBD2 TGCGCCAGCAGCCAGGGGACTAGCGGGGGGGCCATGAATGAGCAGTTCTTC CASSQGTSGGAMNEQFF
. TRBJ2-7 TRBV7-7 TRBD1 TGTGCTAGCAGCTTAGTTCAGGGGGACGAGCAGTACTTC CASSLVQGDEQYF
. TRBJ2-3 TRBV15 . TGTGCCACCAGCAGCGGTCGTAGCACAGATACGCAGTATTTT CATSSGRSTDTQYF
. TRBJ2-7 TRBV19 TRBD1 TGTGCCAGTAGTGGGACAGGGGGCGTCGAGCAGTACTTC CASSGTGGVEQYF
. TRBJ2-5 TRBV5-6 . TGTGCCAGCAGCCCCCCATCCCAAGAGACCCAGTACTTC CASSPPSQETQYF
. TRBJ2-1 TRBV7-9 . TGTGCCAGCAGCTTATCCTCAATGTACAATGAGCAGTTCTTC CASSLSSMYNEQFF
. TRBJ1-2 TRBV30 TRBD1 TGTGCCTGGAGTGTACCCCTGGACAGGGCGGGAAGGGGCTACACCTTC CAWSVPLDRAGRGYTF
. TRBJ2-1 TRBV27 TRBD2 TGTGCCAGCAGTTTTATACTAGCGGGGGGCCATGAGTTCTTC CASSFILAGGHEFF
. TRBJ2-1 TRBV25-1 . TGTGCCAGCAGTGTCCGGGGGTACAATGAGCAGTTCTTC CASSVRGYNEQFF
. TRBJ1-1 TRBV11-2 . TGTGCCAGCAGCCCCCGGGGCCGGGGGGGGAGGGGATTGAACACTGAAGCTTTCTTT CASSPRGRGGRGLNTEAFF
. TRBJ2-1 TRBV11-3 . TGTGCCAGCTCACCTTACGGGTCTTCCCACAATGAGCAGTTCTTC CASSPYGSSHNEQFF
. TRBJ2-7 TRBV7-9 TRBD1 TGTGCCAGCAGTTACCCGGGACAGGGGTTAACCCACGAGCAGTACTTC CASSYPGQGLTHEQYF
. TRBJ2-1 TRBV6-5 . TGTGCCAGCAGTTCGGGCTCTAAGGGTGAGCAGTTCTTC CASSSGSKGEQFF
. TRBJ2-7 TRBV19 . TGTGCCAGTAGTATAGATACCGGGACGTCCTACGAGCAGTACTTC CASSIDTGTSYEQYF
. TRBJ2-1 TRBV13 TRBD2 TGTGCCAGCAGCTCACGACTAGCGGGGCAAGGGAATGAGCAGTTCTTC CASSSRLAGQGNEQFF
. TRBJ2-6 TRBV4-3 . TGCGCCAGCAGCCCAGACCTAGGCTCTGGGGCCAACGTCCTGACTTTC CASSPDLGSGANVLTF